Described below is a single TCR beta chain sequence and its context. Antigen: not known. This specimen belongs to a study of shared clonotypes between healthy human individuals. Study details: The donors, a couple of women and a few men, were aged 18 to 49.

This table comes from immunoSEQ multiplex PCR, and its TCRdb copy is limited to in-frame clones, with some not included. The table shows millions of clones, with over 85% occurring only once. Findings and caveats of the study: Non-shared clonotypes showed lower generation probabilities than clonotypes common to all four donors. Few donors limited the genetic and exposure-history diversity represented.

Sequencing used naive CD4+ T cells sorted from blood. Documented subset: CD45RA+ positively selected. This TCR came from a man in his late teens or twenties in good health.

The CDR3 DNA reads TGCGCCAGCAGCCAAGATTTTCGGGGGGGCGCTTATGAAAAACTGTTTTTT. This translates into CASSQDFRGGAYEKLFF. J is TRBJ1-4 and V is TRBV4-3, with D possibly being TRBD1 (6 bases). V was shortened by 0 bases and J by 6 bases, with 17 bases between the two germline ends. CDR3 length: 17 residues. The germline gives CDR1 LGHNA, CDR2 YSLEER.